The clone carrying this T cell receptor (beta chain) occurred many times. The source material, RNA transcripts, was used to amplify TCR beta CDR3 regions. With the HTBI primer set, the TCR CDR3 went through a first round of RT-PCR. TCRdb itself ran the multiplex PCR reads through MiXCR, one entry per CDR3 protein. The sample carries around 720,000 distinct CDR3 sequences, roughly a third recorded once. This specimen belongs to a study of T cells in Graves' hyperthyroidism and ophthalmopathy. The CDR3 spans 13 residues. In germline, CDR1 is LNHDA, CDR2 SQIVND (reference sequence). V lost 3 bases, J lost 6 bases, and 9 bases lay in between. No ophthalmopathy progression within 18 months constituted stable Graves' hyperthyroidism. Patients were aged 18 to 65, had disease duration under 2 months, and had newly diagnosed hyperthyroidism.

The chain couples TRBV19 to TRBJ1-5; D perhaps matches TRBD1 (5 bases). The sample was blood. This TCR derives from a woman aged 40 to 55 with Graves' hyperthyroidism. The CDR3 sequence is CASSMGVGQPQHF. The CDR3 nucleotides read TGTGCCAGTAGTATGGGGGTGGGTCAGCCCCAGCATTTT. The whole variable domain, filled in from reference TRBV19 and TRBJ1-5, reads DGGITQSPKYLFRKEGQNVTLSCEQNLNHDAMYWYRQDPGQGLRLIYYSQIVNDFQKGDIAEGYSVSREKKESFPLTVTSAQKNPTAFYLCASSMGVGQPQHFGDGTRLSIL.